The 12 T cell receptor beta chains below all came from one sample that was sequenced in a study of cytomegalovirus exposure and HLA in healthy donors. Assay: immunoSEQ multiplex PCR; the TCRdb copy retains only in-frame clones and omits some. The sample contains under 250,000 clones, 80% to 90% of which appear only once. Source material: PBMCs. These receptors were taken from a young woman in good health and CMV-seropositive.

This rearrangement joins TRBV6-1 to TRBJ2-3; the match to TRBD2 covers 8 bases. CDR1 and CDR2 (germline): MNHNS, SASEGT. The CDR3 covers 16 residues. V lost 3 bases to trimming and J lost 0 bases; unmatched junction nucleotides: 5. CDR3 bases: TGTGCCAGCAGTGATACTAGCGGCTCTAGCACAGATACGCAGTATTTT. Translated, it gives CASSDTSGSSTDTQYF.

This clone was seen only a few times. The chain uses TRBV5-5 and TRBJ2-7; 7 bases are a match to TRBD1. This CDR3 comprises 14 residues. Germline-derived CDR1 and CDR2 are SGHKS and YYEKEE (reference sequence). After removal of 0 bases from V and 6 bases from J, the junction contained 6 bases not matched to a gene. This CDR3 reads CASSLGGTASEQYF. For the CDR3, the DNA is TGTGCCAGCAGCTTGGGAGGGACAGCCTCCGAGCAGTACTTC. The full variable domain, completed using reference TRBV5-5 and TRBJ2-7, is DAGVTQSPTHLIKTRGQQVTLRCSPISGHKSVSWYQQVLGQGPQFIFQYYEKEERGRGNFPDRFSARQFPNYSSELNVNALLLGDSALYLCASSLGGTASEQYFGPGTRLTVT.

V is TRBV19 and J is TRBJ2-2, with D unresolved. The germline V and J ends were trimmed by 4 bases and 5 bases, with 2 bases remaining between them. Germline CDR1 is LNHDA and CDR2 is SQIVND (reference sequence). This CDR3 has 11 residues. The CDR3 sequence: CASSTTGELFF. The CDR3 nucleotides are TGTGCCAGTAGTACGACCGGGGAGCTGTTTTTT.

The V call is TRBV7-6, the J call TRBJ1-1; no firm D call. V lost 5 bases to trimming and J lost 5 bases, with 9 bases between them. The V gene's germline CDR1 is SGHVS and CDR2 FNYEAQ. The CDR3 loop spans 12 amino acids. CDR3 nucleotides: TGTGCCAGCAGCCGGGAGGGTACTGAAGCTTTCTTT. The encoded protein is CASSREGTEAFF.

This chain joins TRBV19 and TRBJ2-7, with 8 bases identical to TRBD1. The V gene's germline CDR1 is LNHDA and CDR2 SQIVND (reference sequence). The CDR3 sequence is 14 residues long. V shed 4 bases and J 0 bases; nucleotides not matched to a gene: 2. The DNA of the CDR3 is TGTGCCAGTAGTAAGGACAGGGTCTCCTACGAGCAGTACTTC. It specifies CASSKDRVSYEQYF. The entire variable domain, with the rest obtained from reference TRBV19 and TRBJ2-7, is as follows: DGGITQSPKYLFRKEGQNVTLSCEQNLNHDAMYWYRQDPGQGLRLIYYSQIVNDFQKGDIAEGYSVSREKKESFPLTVTSAQKNPTAFYLCASSKDRVSYEQYFGPGTRLTVT.

The V gene is TRBV6-1, the J gene TRBJ2-1; 9 bases agree with TRBD1. Germline V gene sequence: CDR1 MNHNS, CDR2 SASEGT. Trimming took 5 bases from V and 6 from J; bases not matched to a gene: 8. CDR3 length: 15 amino acids. CDR3 sequence: CASSLRGTGSNEQFF. The CDR3, as DNA: TGTGCCAGCAGTCTGCGAGGGACAGGGAGCAATGAGCAGTTCTTC.

This sequence joins TRBV7-9 and TRBJ1-1; D might be TRBD1 (5 bases). This CDR3 comprises 16 residues. The V gene's germline CDR1 is SEHNR and CDR2 FQNEAQ (reference sequence). V lost 6 bases, J lost 0 bases, and 17 bases lay in between. The DNA for the CDR3 is TGTGCCAGCAGAAACGAAAGGACAATTATGAACACTGAAGCTTTCTTT. The encoded protein is CASRNERTIMNTEAFF.

A single count supports this clone. The CDR3 DNA sequence: TGTGCCAGCAGCCGGGACAGCAGCTCCTACGAGCAGTACTTC. As protein: CASSRDSSSYEQYF. The chain employs TRBV7-9 and TRBJ2-7, with 7 nucleotides matching TRBD1. V lost 5 bases and J lost 0; bases outside the gene matches: 4. Germline V lookup: CDR1 SEHNR, CDR2 FQNEAQ (reference sequence). This CDR3 comprises 14 residues.

Turning to this clone: The sample carries other DNA sequences with the same CDR3. The rearrangement joins TRBV19 to TRBJ2-7; TRBD1 might be the D (6 bases). Trimming took 3 bases from V and 3 from J, leaving 9 bases between them. Germline assignment: CDR1 LNHDA and CDR2 SQIVND (reference sequence). This CDR3 is 13 amino acids long. The CDR3 DNA follows: TGTGCCAGTAGTATCGGCAGGGGCTACGAGCAGTACTTC. Translating it yields CASSIGRGYEQYF.

The table lists this clone with a few counts. The V call is TRBV11-2, the J call TRBJ2-1, with unresolved D. Trimming took off 8 bases at V and 7 bases at J, with 18 bases between the two ends. Germline V lookup: CDR1 SGHAT, CDR2 FQNNGV. CDR3 length equals 14 residues. CDR3 sequence: CASSPVWRKNEQFF. For the CDR3, the DNA is TGTGCCAGCTCCCCGGTGTGGAGAAAGAATGAGCAGTTCTTC.

This clone was seen only once. This chain uses TRBV9 with TRBJ1-5; maybe TRBD1 (5 bases). In germline, CDR1 is SGDLS, CDR2 YYNGEE. V lost 0 bases, J lost 1 base, and 11 bases lay in between. The CDR3 has 16 amino acids. CDR3: CASSVGGGESNQPQHF. DNA for the CDR3: TGTGCCAGCAGCGTAGGGGGGGGTGAGAGCAATCAGCCCCAGCATTTT.

V usage is TRBV7-8 and J usage is TRBJ1-1, with TRBD1 matching over 11 bases. CDR1 and CDR2 from the germline V gene are SGHVS and FQNEAQ. Losses at the gene ends were 4 bases for V and 7 bases for J; bases not matched to a gene: 5. This CDR3 contains 14 residues. The CDR3 nucleotides read TGTGCCAGCAGCTCCCGGACAGGGGGCGATGAAGCTTTCTTT. Protein sequence: CASSSRTGGDEAFF.